The clone carrying this T cell receptor (beta chain) was counted ten times or more. No antigen is known for it. Germline and junction disagree at one end, which may indicate a read error. This CDR3 is built from 16 residues. Germline CDR1 is SGHTA and CDR2 is FQGNSA. This sample was included in a study of spatial heterogeneity in lung cancer. Regarding the study as a whole: Circulating ubiquitous expanded tumor TCRs were observed more frequently at resection than at follow-up.

Every TCR cDNA molecule carried a tag that served as a unique molecular identifier. TCRdb passed the 5' RACE reads through MiXCR, listing each CDR3 protein once. In the table there are approximately 49,000 distinct CDR3 sequences, about 5.8% of which are singletons. Time point reported: sample taken at primary tumor resection. No cell sorting; template was whole RNA from tumor, lung tissue or PBMC. The rearrangement joins TRBV7-2 to TRBJ1-2; 10 positions agree with TRBD1. This specimen was PBMCs, taken at surgery. The source of this sequence is a male donor with early-stage non-small cell lung cancer. The CDR3: CASSPTRGTGVYRYTF. In DNA, the CDR3 is TGTGCCAGCAGCCCAACCCGGGGGACAGGGGTCTATCGCTACACCTTC.